This TCR beta chain derives from a study of metastatic and nonmetastatic thyroid tumors. Background on the study: Repertoires of blood and of tissue (tumor or nodule) from malignant and benign thyroid patients were compared.

Study findings and constraints: TCR beta diversity was reportedly significantly higher in malignant thyroid tumors than benign nodules, in blood and tumor.

V lost 0 bases and J lost 10, with 12 bases in between. This CDR3 is 13 amino acids long. In germline, CDR1 is MNHEY, CDR2 SVGEGT. Points on this clone: Its antigen is currently unknown.

Treatment of any kind had been given to no patient before thyroid surgery. How the authors handled the data: For papillary thyroid cancer, a distant-metastasis classifier was constructed from CDR3 differences observed across clinicopathological groups. TCRdb reanalyzed the PCR reads with MiXCR. These V and J calls originate from TCRdb's pipeline instead of the authors' own analysis. Of under 15,000 clones listed, 9% to 14% are singletons. V and J are TRBV6-2 or TRBV6-3 and TRBJ1-2, with D hard to call. What was sequenced was blood. The TCR was taken from a female donor with papillary thyroid cancer or a benign thyroid nodule (not recorded which). Some clones in this sample may be carry-over from other donors' samples. CDR3 nucleotide sequence: TGTGCCAGCAGTTACTCCACGGAGTATTTCTACACCTTC. Protein product: CASSYSTEYFYTF.